This TCR beta chain was obtained from a study of metastatic and nonmetastatic thyroid tumors. Study in general: Across blood and tumor or nodule tissue, repertoires from malignant and benign thyroid patients were compared with one another. Study-wide results and limits: Across blood and tumor, TCR beta diversity in malignant thyroid tumors was reportedly significantly higher than in benign nodules.

This clone was observed many times. The target antigen is unknown. The CDR3 spans 16 residues. The germline V gene has CDR1 MRHNA and CDR2 SNTAGT. J gave up 6 bases and V 7 bases, and 17 bases lay outside the gene matches. Thyroid surgery had not been preceded by any treatment in any patient. Via MiXCR, TCRdb re-called the PCR reads. The sample holds tens of thousands of clones, 20% to 25% seen once. The clonotype was recovered from a male donor with papillary thyroid cancer or a benign thyroid nodule (not recorded which). Some clones in this sample may be carry-over from other donors' samples. The V gene is TRBV6-4, the J gene TRBJ1-1; TRBD1 matches 7 bases. The material sequenced was blood. For the CDR3, the DNA is TGTGCCAGCAACCCCGGGACAGCCGTCCCCAAGGCTGAAGCTTTCTTT. Translation: CASNPGTAVPKAEAFF.